The TCR beta chain under discussion was sequenced for a study of CXCR3-negative and CXCR3-positive naive CD8 T cells. A word on this clonotype: Its specificity is unknown.

The TRB libraries of cDNA were built by UMI-labeled 5' RACE. Following a re-call of the 5' RACE reads, TCRdb has one entry per CDR3 protein and lacks DNA. The data show around 120,000 distinct CDR3 sequences, and the top ten clones hold 0.5% to 0.6%. The study, taken as a whole, reports: A higher hydrophobicity marked the TRB CDR3s of CXCR3-positive naive cells versus CXCR3-negative naive cells.

Looked up from germline, CDR1 is SNHLY and CDR2 is FYNNEI. There are 16 residues in the CDR3. The V call is TRBV2, the J call TRBJ1-2; TCRdb's D call of TRBD1 is untestable without DNA. The receptor comes from a human donor in good health. Some clones in this sample may be carry-over from other donors' samples. Sequenced sample: naive CXCR3+ CD8+ T cells from blood. The subset is: CD45RO-CCR7+CD27+CD95- naive CD8+ T cells expressing CXCR3 (TNR3+). The CDR3 sequence is CASSEGGQAASYGYTF. Full variable domain (outside the CDR3, taken from reference TRBV2 and TRBJ1-2): EPEVTQTPSHQVTQMGQEVILRCVPISNHLYFYWYRQILGQKVEFLVSFYNNEISEKSEIFDDQFSVERPDGSNFTLKIRSTKLEDSAMYFCASSEGGQAASYGYTFGSGTRLTVV.